One sample yielded the 5 T cell receptor beta chains listed below, sequenced in a study of beta chain features in type 1 diabetes. Points from the study as a whole: TCRB CDR3 length was moderately but significantly reduced in all four CD4+ subsets of Type 1 diabetes patients.

The antigens for these receptors are not known. Sequencing targeted expressed TCRB transcripts, as all isolated RNA had been reverse transcribed. Sequenced by immunoSEQ multiplex PCR; TCRdb stores in-frame clones only, minus some. The sample holds about 150,000 clones, about a tenth seen once. The sample taken for sequencing was central memory CD4+ T cells from blood. Receptors were obtained from a man younger than 40 with type 1 diabetes.

CDR3 nucleotides: TGTGCCAGCAGCTCGGGACAGGGAGTCGATTCCTATGGCTACACCTTC. This encodes CASSSGQGVDSYGYTF. The chain is built from TRBV7-2 and TRBJ1-2; 9 nucleotides align to TRBD1. Germline V lookup: CDR1 SGHTA, CDR2 FQGNSA. The CDR3 covers 16 residues. The junction had 10 bases not matched to a gene; V was cut back by 4 bases and J by 4 bases.

This clone occurred a few times. The chain employs TRBV5-6 and TRBJ2-7, with 8 bases fitting TRBD1. V lost 7 bases, J lost 3 bases, and 9 bases stayed unmatched. The germline V gene has CDR1 SGHDT and CDR2 YYEEEE. The CDR3 is made up of 14 amino acids. This CDR3 reads CASSPDREDYEQYF. CDR3 sequence (DNA): TGTGCCAGCTCACCGGACAGGGAGGACTACGAGCAGTACTTC. Looking up the rest from reference TRBV5-6 and TRBJ2-7 gives the full variable domain: DAGVTQSPTHLIKTRGQQVTLRCSPKSGHDTVSWYQQALGQGPQFIFQYYEEEERQRGNFPDRFSGHQFPNYSSELNVNALLLGDSALYLCASSPDREDYEQYFGPGTRLTVT.

The rearrangement uses TRBV29-1 and TRBJ2-7; D might be TRBD2 (5 bases). Trimming removed 4 bases at V and 7 bases at J, with 14 bases between. This CDR3 has 12 residues. Germline CDR1 reads SQVTM; CDR2 reads ANQGSEA. The CDR3 reads CSVGGPTIEQYF. The CDR3 DNA reads TGCAGCGTTGGAGGGCCTACAATTGAGCAGTACTTC.

V is TRBV9 and J is TRBJ2-5; 7 bases agree with TRBD2. Per the germline V gene, CDR1 is SGDLS and CDR2 is YYNGEE. Trimming cost V 4 bases and J 5 bases; bases outside gene matches: 14. This CDR3 is 16 amino acids long. CDR3 bases: TGTGCCAGCAGCCCACACCCGACTAGCTTGGTGGAGACCCAGTACTTC. As protein: CASSPHPTSLVETQYF.

This clone was picked up a small number of times. This sequence joins TRBV30 and TRBJ1-5, with D uncertain. Germline assignment: CDR1 GTSNPN and CDR2 SVGIG (reference sequence). The CDR3 contains 12 residues. V lost 8 bases and J lost 2, with 10 bases in between. The CDR3 DNA is TGTGCCCCCCCCTATTGCAATCAGCCCCAGCATTTT. It translates to CAPPYCNQPQHF.